One T cell receptor beta chain is described in this entry. No cognate antigen has been identified for it. The sample holds no much larger clone one base away, and base qualities are not on file. The data are from a study of blood T cell repertoires in COVID-19 (TCRdb year 2020). In terms of the full investigation: Samples from collaborators originated in the United States, Italy and Spain and spanned both the acute and convalescent phases of COVID-19. The prospective study material was composed of cDNA or gDNA derived from T cells, B-cell-depleted T cells, or PBMCs. Subjects who had been exposed to COVID-19, were actively infected with it, or had recovered from it provided the deeply sampled blood TCRbeta repertoires that made up the dataset. The repertoires were released in a freely available public database meant as a resource for research on the immune response to SARS-CoV-2. Samples were obtained from the ongoing ImmuneRACE study (first 160 participants) and from roughly 1,300 subjects provided by 6 global collaborators. Nearly every sample came with metadata listing a de-identified subject ID, COVID-19 status, age in years and sex. Where HLA class I and class II types were available, the types were taken from metadata supplied by the sample provider, not from assay-based typing. What the study reported, not specific to this receptor: Clinical and demographic metadata were provided uncurated, with the amount varying by source and participant.

Enrolling through a virtual design, the prospective study's participants ranged in age from about 18 to 89 years and lived across approximately 25 United States geographic areas. In the prospective study, cohorts were assigned on the basis of participant-reported clinical history obtained from a screening survey and a study questionnaire. Recovered participants in ImmuneRACE Cohort 3 were defined by two consecutive negative NP/OP PCR tests, clearance by a healthcare professional, or resolution of symptoms. Mobile phlebotomists in the prospective study collected whole blood, serum and a nasopharyngeal or oropharyngeal swab from every participant. Participants in the prospective study had the option to provide additional blood draws and questionnaires over a 2-month period. Prospective study blood samples were shipped either frozen or at room temperature before DNA extraction. There are 13 amino acids in the CDR3, from cysteine to phenylalanine inclusive. The CDR3 DNA has 39 bases and is translated from base 1. The V end loses 9 bases and the J end loses 0 bases, and a stretch of 12 bases separates them. CDR1 and CDR2, looked up from the germline V gene, are MGHRA and YSYEKL.

TCRbeta CDR3 regions were amplified from genomic DNA by means of the immunoSEQ Assay, a bias-controlled multiplex PCR. Per the authors' processing: The number of nucleated cells in each sample was estimated from the amplification of reference gene primers within the assay. To quantify the absolute abundance of each unique TCRbeta CDR3 rearrangement, sequence reads were collapsed and filtered. Productive Simpson clonality was computed per sample as the square root of Simpson's diversity index over productive rearrangements. What TCRdb holds here is the immuneACCESS table cut down to in-frame rearrangements. Part of the clones is not present; checked against another copy, under half of the missing clones reflect an unresolved V gene, and the others are unexplained. For V, J and clone size, that table is used; D and trimming come from the DNA. Within this sample are 160,000 or so clones, with about four fifths of them counted one time only. In total, the top ten clones hold 15% to 20% of the sample.

Sequenced input: PBMCs or T cells enriched from blood (not recorded which). The rearrangement combines TRBV4-1 with TRBJ2-7, and perhaps TRBD1 as D gene, on 5 matching bases. This TCR was sampled from a man aged 55 to 70 who had recovered from COVID-19. The CDR3 here reads CARSTESSYEQYF. In nucleotide form, the sequence is TGCGCCAGGTCGACAGAGAGCTCCTACGAGCAGTACTTC.